The TCR beta chain under discussion was sequenced for a study of T cells in Graves' hyperthyroidism and ophthalmopathy. At the level of the study: Before any treatment, at initial diagnosis, peripheral blood was collected. General study findings and limits: Most thyroid-expanded clonotypes above 0.001 were also found in blood.

There were TCR beta CDR3 regions amplified from RNA transcripts. The HTBI primer set served for first-round RT-PCR of the TCR CDR3. Using its own MiXCR run on the multiplex PCR reads, TCRdb lists one record per CDR3 protein. The sample yields around 700,000 distinct CDR3 sequences, roughly a sixth seen once. About this clonotype itself: Its antigen is not known.

The germline gives CDR1 LNHDA, CDR2 SQIVND (reference sequence). CDR3 length equals 16 residues. V gave up 3 bases and J gave up 3 bases, with 17 bases separating them. Sequenced material: blood. The receptor comes from a woman between 50 and 59 years old with Graves' hyperthyroidism that later progressed to Graves' ophthalmopathy. This sequence joins TRBV19 and TRBJ1-2; D remains unclear. The CDR3 DNA is TGTGCCAGTAGTATTGGATGGCAGGACGTGTACTATGGCTACACCTTC. It translates to CASSIGWQDVYYGYTF.